Following are 14 T cell receptor beta chains from one sample sequenced in a study of OX40 agonist ivuxolimab in advanced cancers. Sequencing used immunoSEQ multiplex PCR; TCRdb keeps in-frame clones, though not all of them. This table has around 53,000 clones, about 86% appearing once. The sequences come from CD4+ or CD8+ T cells sorted from blood, collected in a trial of the OX40 agonist ivuxolimab. The source of these receptors is an adult with an advanced solid tumor such as melanoma, head and neck, liver or kidney cancer.

This chain uses TRBV6-1 with TRBJ2-7, with no clear D. This CDR3 contains 11 residues. V dropped 5 bases and J dropped 7 bases, with 9 bases sitting between them. Germline V lookup: CDR1 MNHNS, CDR2 SASEGT. CDR3 sequence (DNA): TGTGCCAGCAGTTCCCGATATGAGCAGTACTTC. Protein product: CASSSRYEQYF.

The V call is TRBV7-9, the J call TRBJ2-7, with 9 bases aligning to TRBD2. Germline assignment: CDR1 SEHNR and CDR2 FQNEAQ (reference sequence). With V trimmed by 5 bases and J by 4 bases, 12 bases remained unmatched. The CDR3 totals 16 residues. The CDR3 bases are TGTGCCAGCAGCGTCACTGGCGGGGGGGCGGTGTACGAGCAGTACTTC. Encoded protein: CASSVTGGGAVYEQYF. Based on the CDR3 plus reference TRBV7-9 and TRBJ2-7, the full variable domain is DTGVSQNPRHKITKRGQNVTFRCDPISEHNRLYWYRQTLGQGPEFLTYFQNEAQLEKSRLLSDRFSAERPKGSFSTLEIQRTEQGDSAMYLCASSVTGGGAVYEQYFGPGTRLTVT.

A single count supports this clone. J is TRBJ2-3 and V is TRBV2; possibly TRBD2 for D (6 bases). From germline, CDR1 is SNHLY and CDR2 FYNNEI. V was shortened by 6 bases and J by 3 bases, with 19 bases between the two germline ends. The CDR3 consists of 16 residues. The CDR3 loop is CASSAGAGGRTDTQYF. For the CDR3, the DNA is TGTGCCAGCAGCGCAGGAGCCGGGGGACGGACAGATACGCAGTATTTT.

This chain joins TRBV27 and TRBJ1-5; tentative D call: TRBD1 (6 bases). Germline V lookup: CDR1 MNHEY, CDR2 SMNVEV (reference sequence). The CDR3 length is 17 residues. V was shortened by 2 bases and J by 1 base, with 15 bases between the two germline ends. CDR3 nucleotides: TGTGCCAGCAGTTTAGACGGGGGCCTTGGGAGCAATCAGCCCCAGCATTTT. Amino acids: CASSLDGGLGSNQPQHF.

This chain joins TRBV27 and TRBJ2-5; 7 positions match TRBD1. J gave up 1 base and V 6 bases, and 17 bases lay outside the gene matches. The CDR3 loop spans 18 amino acids. Germline assignment: CDR1 MNHEY and CDR2 SMNVEV (reference sequence). The CDR3 DNA sequence: TGTGCCAGCAGCACTAGGACAGGTGTGATAATCTCCCAAGAGACCCAGTACTTC. Amino acid sequence: CASSTRTGVIISQETQYF.

The chain combines TRBV6-5 with TRBJ2-7; D is undetermined. The germline V gene has CDR1 MNHEY and CDR2 SVGAGI. The CDR3 covers 12 residues. V lost 0 bases to trimming and J lost 4 bases, with 4 bases between them. The chain's CDR3 is CASSYSKYEQYF. CDR3 bases: TGTGCCAGCAGTTACTCGAAGTACGAGCAGTACTTC.

This chain links TRBV5-1 with TRBJ1-1; no definite D call. Trimming removed 4 bases from V and 0 bases from J, with 13 bases in between. The CDR3 spans 15 residues. CDR1 is SGHRS and CDR2 is YFSETQ in the germline V gene. DNA of the CDR3: TGCGCCAGCAGCCCAGGTGGCAGCTTGAACACTGAAGCTTTCTTT. As protein: CASSPGGSLNTEAFF. Full variable domain (remainder filled in from reference TRBV5-1 and TRBJ1-1): KAGVTQTPRYLIKTRGQQVTLSCSPISGHRSVSWYQQTPGQGLQFLFEYFSETQRNKGNFPGRFSGRQFSNSRSEMNVSTLELGDSALYLCASSPGGSLNTEAFFGQGTRLTVV.

The V and J genes are TRBV5-4 and TRBJ2-3; a possible D gene is TRBD1 (5 bases). This CDR3 spans 14 amino acids. Per the germline V gene, CDR1 is SGHNT and CDR2 is YYREEE (reference sequence). The V gene lost 2 bases and the J gene lost 2 bases, with 9 bases spanning the gap. CDR3 coding DNA: TGTGCCAGCAGCTTCCAGGGTATCACAGATACGCAGTATTTT. Its protein product is CASSFQGITDTQYF.

This chain links TRBV2 with TRBJ2-1; 9 nucleotides agree with TRBD2. This CDR3 spans 14 amino acids. Germline loops: CDR1 SNHLY, CDR2 FYNNEI. V lost 7 bases, J lost 3 bases, and 4 bases stayed unmatched. CDR3 nucleotide sequence: TGTGCCAGCACCGAGACTAGCGGCTACAATGAGCAGTTCTTC. This gives the protein CASTETSGYNEQFF.

The chain has TRBV18 and TRBJ2-3, with D maybe TRBD1 (6 bases). V was pared by 3 bases and J by 2 bases, with 15 bases between. Germline CDR1 KGHSH, CDR2 LQKENI. The CDR3 is 16 residues long. The CDR3 DNA reads as TGTGCCAGCTCACCTCCGGACAGTTCTCACACAGATACGCAGTATTTT. Protein: CASSPPDSSHTDTQYF.

This clone was detected a few times. This chain links TRBV5-1 with TRBJ1-4, with 7 nucleotides matching TRBD1. The germline V gene has CDR1 SGHRS and CDR2 YFSETQ. J lost 6 bases, V lost 1 base, and 9 bases had no gene match. The CDR3 extends over 16 amino acids. The DNA for the CDR3 is TGCGCCAGCAGCTTGTTAGGGACAGACCCTTATGAAAAACTGTTTTTT. This translates into CASSLLGTDPYEKLFF.

V is TRBV28 and J is TRBJ1-6; a weak D match, TRBD1 (5 bases). The ends were cut back, 1 base at V and 6 bases at J, with 13 bases in the middle. Germline loops: CDR1 MDHEN, CDR2 SYDVKM. CDR3 size: 16 residues. DNA of the CDR3: TGTGCCAGCAGTTTATTCGGGGGTGAGGGTAATTCACCCCTCCACTTT. It is translated as CASSLFGGEGNSPLHF.

Concerning this clone itself: At the DNA level, this CDR3 is encoded by other sequences in the same sample as well. V is TRBV30 and J is TRBJ1-4; 7 nucleotides agree with TRBD1. Germline CDR1 reads GTSNPN; CDR2 reads SVGIG (reference sequence). V shed 5 bases and J 0 bases; nucleotides not matched to a gene: 6. The CDR3 is 15 residues long. The CDR3 DNA sequence: TGTGCCTGGGAAGGACAGGAGCCAACTAATGAAAAACTGTTTTTT. Its protein is CAWEGQEPTNEKLFF.

J is TRBJ1-5 and V is TRBV19; D unresolved. Between the trimmed V and J ends, which lost 10 bases and 6 bases, there was a span of 16 bases. The CDR3 length is 13 residues. Germline CDR1 and CDR2: LNHDA and SQIVND (reference sequence). Here the CDR3 reads CATVGSPSQPQHF. CDR3 nucleotide sequence: TGTGCCACCGTGGGGTCGCCCAGTCAGCCCCAGCATTTT. Based on the CDR3 plus reference TRBV19 and TRBJ1-5, the full variable domain is DGGITQSPKYLFRKEGQNVTLSCEQNLNHDAMYWYRQDPGQGLRLIYYSQIVNDFQKGDIAEGYSVSREKKESFPLTVTSAQKNPTAFYLCATVGSPSQPQHFGDGTRLSIL.